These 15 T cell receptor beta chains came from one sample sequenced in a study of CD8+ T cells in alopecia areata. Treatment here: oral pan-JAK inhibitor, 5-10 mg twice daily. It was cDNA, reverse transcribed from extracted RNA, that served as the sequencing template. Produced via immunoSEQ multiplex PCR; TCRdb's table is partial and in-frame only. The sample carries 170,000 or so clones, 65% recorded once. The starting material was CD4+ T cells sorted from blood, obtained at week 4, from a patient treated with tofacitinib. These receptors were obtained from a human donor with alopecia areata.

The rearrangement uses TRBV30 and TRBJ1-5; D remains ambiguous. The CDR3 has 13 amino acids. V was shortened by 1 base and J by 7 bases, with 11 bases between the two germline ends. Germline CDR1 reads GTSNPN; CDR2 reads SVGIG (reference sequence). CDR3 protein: CAWSGSYEQPQHF. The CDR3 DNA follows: TGTGCCTGGAGTGGGAGCTACGAACAGCCCCAGCATTTT.

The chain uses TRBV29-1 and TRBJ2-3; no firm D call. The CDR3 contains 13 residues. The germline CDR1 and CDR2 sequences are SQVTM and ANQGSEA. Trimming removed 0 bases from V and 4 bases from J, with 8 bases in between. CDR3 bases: TGCAGCGTTGAAGACGGGCCCTCAGATACGCAGTATTTT. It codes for CSVEDGPSDTQYF.

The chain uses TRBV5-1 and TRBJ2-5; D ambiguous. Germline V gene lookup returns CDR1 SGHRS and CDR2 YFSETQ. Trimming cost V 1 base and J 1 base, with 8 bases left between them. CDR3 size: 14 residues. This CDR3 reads CASSLFGSQETQYF. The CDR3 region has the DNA TGCGCCAGCAGCTTGTTCGGCAGCCAAGAGACCCAGTACTTC.

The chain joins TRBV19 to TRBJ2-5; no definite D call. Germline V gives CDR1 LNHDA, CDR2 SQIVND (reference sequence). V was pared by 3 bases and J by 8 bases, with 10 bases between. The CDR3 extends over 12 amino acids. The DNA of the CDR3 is TGTGCCAGTAGTATCAACGGAATAACCCAGTACTTC. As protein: CASSINGITQYF.

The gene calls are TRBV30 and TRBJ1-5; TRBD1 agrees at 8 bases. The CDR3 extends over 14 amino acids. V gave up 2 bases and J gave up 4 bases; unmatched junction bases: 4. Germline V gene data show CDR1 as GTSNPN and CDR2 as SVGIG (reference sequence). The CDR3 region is CAWSWTGRNQPQHF. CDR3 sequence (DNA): TGTGCCTGGAGTTGGACAGGGCGTAATCAGCCCCAGCATTTT. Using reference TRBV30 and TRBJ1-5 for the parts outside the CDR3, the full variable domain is SQTIHQWPATLVQPVGSPLSLECTVEGTSNPNLYWYRQAAGRGLQLLFYSVGIGQISSEVPQNLSASRPQDRQFILSSKKLLLSDSGFYLCAWSWTGRNQPQHFGDGTRLSIL.

The DNA for the CDR3 is TGCGCCAGCAGCCAAGGAACCAAACTGTTTTTT. It is translated as CASSQGTKLFF. The chain employs TRBV4-1 and TRBJ1-4; no firm D call. CDR3 length: 11 amino acids. Germline V gene sequence: CDR1 MGHRA, CDR2 YSYEKL. V lost 1 base to trimming and J lost 11 bases, with 5 bases between them.

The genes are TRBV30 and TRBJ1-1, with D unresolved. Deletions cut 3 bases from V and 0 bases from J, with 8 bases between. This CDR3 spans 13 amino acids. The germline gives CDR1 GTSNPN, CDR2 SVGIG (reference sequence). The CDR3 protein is CAWSEAVNTEAFF. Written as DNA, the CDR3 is TGTGCCTGGAGCGAGGCTGTGAACACTGAAGCTTTCTTT.

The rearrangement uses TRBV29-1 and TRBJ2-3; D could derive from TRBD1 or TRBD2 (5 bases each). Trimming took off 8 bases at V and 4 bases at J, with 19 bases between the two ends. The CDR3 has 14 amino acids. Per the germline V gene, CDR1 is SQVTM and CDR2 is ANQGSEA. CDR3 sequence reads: CSSTGTRGADTQYF. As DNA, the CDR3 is TGCAGCTCAACCGGGACGAGAGGGGCAGATACGCAGTATTTT.

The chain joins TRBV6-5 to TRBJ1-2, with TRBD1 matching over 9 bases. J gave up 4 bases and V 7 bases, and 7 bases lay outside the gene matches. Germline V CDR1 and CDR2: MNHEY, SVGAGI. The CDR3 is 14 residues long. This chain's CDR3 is CASIGTGMLYGYTF. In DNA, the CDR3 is TGTGCCAGCATCGGGACAGGGATGCTCTATGGCTACACCTTC.

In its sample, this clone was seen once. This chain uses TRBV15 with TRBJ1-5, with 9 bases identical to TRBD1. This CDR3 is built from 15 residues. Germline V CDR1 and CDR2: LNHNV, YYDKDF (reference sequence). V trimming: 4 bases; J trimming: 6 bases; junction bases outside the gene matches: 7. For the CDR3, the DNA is TGTGCCACCAGCACTCGAACAGGGGGCATTCAGCCCCAGCATTTT. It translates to CATSTRTGGIQPQHF.

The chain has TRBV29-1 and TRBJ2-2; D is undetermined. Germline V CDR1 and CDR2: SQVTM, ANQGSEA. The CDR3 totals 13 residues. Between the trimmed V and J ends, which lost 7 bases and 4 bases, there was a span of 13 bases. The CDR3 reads CSAMGLLTGELFF. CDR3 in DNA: TGCAGCGCCATGGGATTGCTCACCGGGGAGCTGTTTTTT.

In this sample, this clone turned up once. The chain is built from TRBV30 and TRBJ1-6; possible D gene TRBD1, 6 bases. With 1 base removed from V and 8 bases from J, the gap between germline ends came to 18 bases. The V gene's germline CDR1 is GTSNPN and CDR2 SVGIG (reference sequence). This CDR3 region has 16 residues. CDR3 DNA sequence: TGTGCCTGGAGTGCGGCGCTGCGACAGGTCCATTCACCCCTCCACTTT. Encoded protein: CAWSAALRQVHSPLHF. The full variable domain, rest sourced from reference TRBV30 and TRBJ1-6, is SQTIHQWPATLVQPVGSPLSLECTVEGTSNPNLYWYRQAAGRGLQLLFYSVGIGQISSEVPQNLSASRPQDRQFILSSKKLLLSDSGFYLCAWSAALRQVHSPLHFGNGTRLTVT.

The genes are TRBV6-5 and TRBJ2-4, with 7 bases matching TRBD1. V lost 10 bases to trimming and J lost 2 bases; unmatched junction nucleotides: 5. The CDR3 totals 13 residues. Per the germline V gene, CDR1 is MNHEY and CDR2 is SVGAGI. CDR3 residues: CAIEDRSKNIQYF. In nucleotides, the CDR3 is TGTGCCATCGAGGACAGGTCCAAAAACATTCAGTACTTC.

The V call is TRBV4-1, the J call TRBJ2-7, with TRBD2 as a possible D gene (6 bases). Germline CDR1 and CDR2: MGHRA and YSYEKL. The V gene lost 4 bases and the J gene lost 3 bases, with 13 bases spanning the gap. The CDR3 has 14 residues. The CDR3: CASSPSREHYEQYF. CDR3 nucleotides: TGCGCCAGCAGCCCGTCTCGGGAGCACTACGAGCAGTACTTC.

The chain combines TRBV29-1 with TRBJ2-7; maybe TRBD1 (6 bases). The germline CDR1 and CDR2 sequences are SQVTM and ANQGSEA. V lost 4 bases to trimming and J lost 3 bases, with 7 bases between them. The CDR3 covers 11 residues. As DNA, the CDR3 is TGCAGCGTTGGGGACAACTACGAGCAGTACTTC. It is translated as CSVGDNYEQYF.